A single TCR beta chain is shown here with its context. Assay: immunoSEQ multiplex PCR; the TCRdb copy retains only in-frame clones and omits some. The table lists roughly 700,000 clones, about 74% of them singletons. The sample comes from a study of shared clonotypes between healthy human individuals. The V end was cut by 0 bases, the J end by 5 bases, with 10 bases between. The length of the CDR3 is 15 residues. CDR1 LGHNA and CDR2 YNFKEQ come from the germline V gene. The sequence came from a woman between 25 and 40 years old in good health. The chain carries TRBV4-2 and TRBJ2-2; possibly TRBD2 for D (6 bases). The sequenced sample was memory CD4+ T cells sorted from blood. Subset meaning: CD45RA-negative fraction. The CDR3 coding sequence is TGTGCCAGCAGCCAAGATCTCCGGGAGACCGGGGAGCTGTTTTTT. Amino acid sequence: CASSQDLRETGELFF.